The source of this T cell receptor (beta chain) is a study of identical twins. Notes on the study in general: Fewer insertions were carried by abundant cord blood beta clonotypes, but none was seen in memory repertoires. Less excess twin sharing appeared in beta out-of-frame sequences. In zero-insertion analyses, partial confounding could arise from invariant MAIT and iNKT cells.

Worth noting for this clonotype: Antigen unknown.

The length of the CDR3 is 14 residues. CDR1 and CDR2 from the germline V gene are SGHRS and YFSETQ. The ends were cut back, 2 bases at V and 0 bases at J, with 8 bases in the middle. Template switching added a universal primer site, and cDNA bore unique molecular identifiers. TCRdb processed the 5' RACE reads anew with MiXCR; each CDR3 protein has one entry. The table records 400,000 or so distinct CDR3 sequences, around 9% of them present only once. The sequencing sample was made of naive T cells sorted from blood. This receptor was taken from a woman aged 50 to 60 in good health. The gene calls are TRBV5-1 and TRBJ1-1; possible D gene TRBD1, 6 bases. CDR3 residues: CASSFGDMNTEAFF. The CDR3 DNA is TGCGCCAGCAGCTTCGGGGACATGAACACTGAAGCTTTCTTT.